This entry lists 14 T cell receptor beta chains sequenced from one sample in a study of T-cell memory formation after mild COVID-19. TCRdb itself ran the 5' RACE reads through MiXCR, one entry per CDR3 protein. The repertoire has fewer than 700,000 distinct CDR3 sequences, 20% to 25% of them found once; the top ten carry under 8.5%. The specimen was PBMCs or a T cell subset sorted from them (not recorded which). Receptors originate from an adult woman who had mild COVID-19 (a few samples of this study predate the infection). Cell type and time point are not known.

The table lists this clonotype with a few counts. The chain carries TRBV5-1 and TRBJ2-7, with TRBD2 identical over 10 bases. CDR3 length: 14 residues. The V and J ends lost 4 bases and 2 bases, in that order; junction bases with no gene match: 3. The V gene's germline CDR1 is SGHRS and CDR2 YFSETQ. CDR3 loop: CASSEGLATYEQYF. The CDR3 bases are TGCGCCAGCAGCGAGGGACTAGCGACCTACGAGCAGTACTTC.

The CDR3 protein is CASKRRGEQFF. The CDR3, as DNA: TGTGCCAGCAAGAGGCGGGGTGAGCAGTTCTTC. V usage is TRBV11-3 and J usage is TRBJ2-1; tentative D call: TRBD2 (6 bases). The V end lost 7 bases, the J end lost 9 bases, and 10 bases lay between the germline ends. The CDR3 runs to 11 residues. Germline V gene lookup returns CDR1 SGHNT and CDR2 YENEEA. Full variable domain (rest looked up from reference TRBV11-3 and TRBJ2-1): EAGVVQSPRYKIIEKKQPVAFWCNPISGHNTLYWYLQNLGQGPELLIRYENEEAVDDSQLPKDRFSAERLKGVDSTLKIQPAELGDSAVYLCASKRRGEQFFGPGTRLTVL.

This clonotype was seen a handful of times. This sequence joins TRBV11-2 and TRBJ2-1; TRBD2 matches 9 bases. This CDR3 has 18 amino acids. Germline V gene lookup returns CDR1 SGHAT and CDR2 FQNNGV. V dropped 2 bases and J dropped 5; count of bases not matched to a gene: 13. This chain's CDR3 is CASSLWVMREGHNNEQFF. CDR3 bases: TGTGCCAGCAGCTTATGGGTAATGCGGGAGGGCCACAACAATGAGCAGTTCTTC.

This clonotype was seen more than once but under ten times. J is TRBJ2-5 and V is TRBV7-3, with 11 bases fitting TRBD2. Germline lookup yields CDR1 SGHTA and CDR2 FQGTGA. This CDR3 contains 16 residues. With 1 base clipped from V and 4 bases from J, the junction kept 5 bases outside the gene matches. The CDR3, as DNA: TGTGCCAGCAGCTTAAATAGCGGGGGGGCCCTAGAGACCCAGTACTTC. This sequence encodes CASSLNSGGALETQYF.

On this clonotype itself: A much larger clone differs from this one at a single base, so this may be a read error. The V gene is TRBV6-1, the J gene TRBJ1-1; D may be TRBD1 (6 bases). Germline V lookup: CDR1 MNHNS, CDR2 SASEGT. The CDR3 has 12 residues. Trimming cost V 4 bases and J 5 bases, with 8 bases left between them. The CDR3 bases are TGTGCCAGCAGTGTCAGGGGAACTGAAGCTTTCTTT. It codes for CASSVRGTEAFF.

The chain employs TRBV4-1 and TRBJ1-6; D not certain. Trimming took off 3 bases at V and 7 bases at J, with 28 bases between the two ends. CDR3 length: 20 residues. Germline loops: CDR1 MGHRA, CDR2 YSYEKL. The CDR3, as DNA: TGCGCCAGCAGCCAGTTTGGTCCACCTATAGATCCGAGAAAGAATTCACCCCTCCACTTT. Protein sequence: CASSQFGPPIDPRKNSPLHF.

This clonotype was found a few times. The gene calls are TRBV19 and TRBJ2-7; 9 positions agree with TRBD2. Trimming cost V 5 bases and J 2 bases; bases outside gene matches: 7. Germline values: CDR1 LNHDA, CDR2 SQIVND (reference sequence). The CDR3 contains 15 residues. CDR3 DNA sequence: TGTGCCAGTAGTCCGGGCAGCGGGGGGACCTACGAGCAGTACTTC. Translated: CASSPGSGGTYEQYF. Variable domain in full (rest from reference TRBV19 and TRBJ2-7): DGGITQSPKYLFRKEGQNVTLSCEQNLNHDAMYWYRQDPGQGLRLIYYSQIVNDFQKGDIAEGYSVSREKKESFPLTVTSAQKNPTAFYLCASSPGSGGTYEQYFGPGTRLTVT.

This clonotype was seen more than once but under ten times. The V gene is TRBV7-9, the J gene TRBJ2-7; 8 nucleotides align to TRBD1. The germline V gene encodes CDR1 SEHNR and CDR2 FQNEAQ (reference sequence). Trimming took 5 bases from V and 3 from J; bases not matched to a gene: 12. The CDR3 runs 16 residues. In nucleotides, the CDR3 is TGTGCCAGCAGCCCCAGGACAGGGCCCGGAGTCTACGAGCAGTACTTC. Protein: CASSPRTGPGVYEQYF. Complete variable domain (other parts from reference TRBV7-9 and TRBJ2-7): DTGVSQNPRHKITKRGQNVTFRCDPISEHNRLYWYRQTLGQGPEFLTYFQNEAQLEKSRLLSDRFSAERPKGSFSTLEIQRTEQGDSAMYLCASSPRTGPGVYEQYFGPGTRLTVT.

The genes are TRBV19 and TRBJ1-2; 8 bases align to TRBD1. Germline V lookup: CDR1 LNHDA, CDR2 SQIVND (reference sequence). V lost 4 bases to trimming and J lost 8 bases; unmatched junction nucleotides: 6. The CDR3 is made up of 13 amino acids. DNA for the CDR3: TGTGCCAGTAGTAAAGGGACAGGCGACGGCTACACCTTC. Translating gives CASSKGTGDGYTF.

This clonotype has only a few counts. This chain joins TRBV11-2 and TRBJ1-2; D might be TRBD1 (5 bases). CDR1 is SGHAT, CDR2 FQNNGV, per germline. The CDR3 has 15 amino acids. Trimming left V 1 base short and J 2 bases short, with 11 bases between. This CDR3 is CASSLVGGMNYGYTF. The CDR3 nucleotides are TGTGCCAGCAGCTTAGTTGGGGGGATGAACTATGGCTACACCTTC.

The chain combines TRBV3-1 with TRBJ1-2, with D hard to call. Trimming removed 1 base at V and 4 bases at J, with 13 bases between. Germline CDR1 is LGHDT and CDR2 is YNNKEL (reference sequence). The CDR3 loop spans 15 amino acids. CDR3: CASSQVGPNSYGYTF. The DNA for the CDR3 is TGTGCCAGCAGCCAAGTTGGGCCTAATAGCTATGGCTACACCTTC.

The CDR3 region is CASSLMAADNEQFF. The CDR3 DNA is TGTGCCAGCAGCTTAATGGCGGCGGACAATGAGCAGTTCTTC. The chain has TRBV7-8 and TRBJ2-1; D is uncertain. Germline CDR1 reads SGHVS; CDR2 reads FQNEAQ. This CDR3 is built from 14 residues. V was clipped by 2 bases and J by 5 bases, with 10 bases between them.

This clonotype was detected many times. The rearrangement joins TRBV12-3 or TRBV12-4 to TRBJ2-2; 7 bases match TRBD2. The junction had 23 bases not matched to a gene; V was cut back by 5 bases and J by 5 bases. This CDR3 comprises 20 residues. The CDR3 region has the DNA TGTGCCAGCAGTCTATTCCCCGGTGGGAGGGCTAGTATTTCTACCGGGGAGCTGTTTTTT. Its protein is CASSLFPGGRASISTGELFF.

DNA of the CDR3: TGCAGTGCTCTTACCTACGAGCAGTACTTC. Translating it yields CSALTYEQYF. The rearrangement links TRBV20-1 to TRBJ2-7; no reliable D call. The germline V and J ends were trimmed by 5 bases and 2 bases, with 4 bases remaining between them. Per the germline V gene, CDR1 is DFQATT and CDR2 is SNEGSKA (reference sequence). There are 10 residues in the CDR3.